Included here is one T cell receptor beta chain sequence, with context. Its antigen is unknown. Time point denoted: newly diagnosed GD, antithyroid drugs for less than 3 months. Extracted RNA from PBMCs served as the source of the TCR library. Arm-PCR with iRepertoire HTBI primers amplified the CDR3 regions for these TCR beta libraries. TCRdb re-analysed the multiplex PCR reads in MiXCR, keeping a single row per CDR3 protein. The top ten hold 20% to 25% of the sample, which has approximately 400,000 distinct CDR3 sequences, around 15% seen once. CDR1 is MDHEN and CDR2 is SYDVKM in the germline V gene. The CDR3 extends over 14 amino acids. Trimming removed 5 bases at V and 7 bases at J, with 15 bases between. The sample comes from a study of regulatory T cells in long-lasting Graves disease. Study outcomes and limitations: Persistent patients shared 2,741 public clonotypes among themselves. Newly diagnosed patients shared fewer, at more than 750. Since the sample size was small, accuracy may have been reduced.

The TCR was taken from a female donor with Graves disease. The chain joins TRBV28 to TRBJ2-1, with D perhaps TRBD1 or TRBD2 (5 bases each). This specimen was peripheral blood mononuclear cells (PBMCs), taken at new diagnosis, from a patient treated with antithyroid drugs. CDR3 amino acids: CASSPRDHWNEQFF. In DNA form, the CDR3 reads TGTGCCAGCAGTCCACGGGACCATTGGAATGAGCAGTTCTTC.